A selection of T cell receptor beta chains follows, all from one sample in a study of shared clonotypes between healthy human individuals. TCRdb keeps only in-frame clones here, not all; method: immunoSEQ multiplex PCR. The sample has about 520,000 clones, more than 75% seen once. Source material: PBMCs. All receptors come from a woman aged 40 to 50 in good health. Some clones in this sample may be carry-over from other donors' samples. Each CDR3 is given with its conserved first and last residue. D genes are given only for firm matches. Clone size, where shown, is once, few, many, or a class for clones that have expanded.

V	size	J	D	DNA	CDR3
TRBV27	NA	TRBJ1-2	NA	TGTGCCAGCAGCTCCCAGGAAACGGGCTATGGCTACACCTTC	CASSSQETGYGYTF
TRBV6-1	once	TRBJ2-3	NA	TGTGCCAGCAGCCTAGTCGGAGATACGCAGTATTTT	CASSLVGDTQYF
TRBV19	NA	TRBJ2-7	TRBD1	TGTGCCAGTAGTATTAGGACGTTTGGACAGGCCTACGAGCAGTACTTC	CASSIRTFGQAYEQYF
TRBV19	NA	TRBJ1-6	TRBD1	TGTGCCAGTAGCTACTTCCCGGGACAGGGGACCGACTTGAGCTCCTATAATTCACCCCTCCACTTT	CASSYFPGQGTDLSSYNSPLHF
TRBV7-8	NA	TRBJ1-1	NA	TGTGCCAGCAGCCGAGACTCGGGGGCGGGCACTGAAGCTTTCTTT	CASSRDSGAGTEAFF
TRBV7-2	NA	TRBJ2-3	NA	TGTGCCAGCAGCTTTGGCGGAGGGGATACGCAGTATTTT	CASSFGGGDTQYF
TRBV28	NA	TRBJ1-1	NA	TGTGCCAGCAGTTTATTGGCCACCCCCGGGTTCACTGAAGCTTTCTTT	CASSLLATPGFTEAFF
TRBV7-9	NA	TRBJ2-2	NA	TGCGCCAGCAGCCAAGATGTTGGTGGAGAGACCGGGGAGCTGTTTTTT	CASSQDVGGETGELFF
TRBV4-2	NA	TRBJ2-3	TRBD2	TGTGCCAGCAGCCAAGTTTTTTTGGCGGGAGCAGATACGCAGTATTTT	CASSQVFLAGADTQYF
TRBV2	NA	TRBJ2-4	NA	TGTGCCAGCACTTTGGGGGACGGACCGACCATTCAGTACTTC	CASTLGDGPTIQYF
TRBV15	NA	TRBJ2-2	TRBD2	TGTGCCACCAGGACTAGCGGTAACACCGGGGAGCTGTTTTTT	CATRTSGNTGELFF
TRBV5-6	NA	TRBJ1-5	NA	TGTGCCAGCAGCTTGTGGAGTAATAGCAATCAGCCCCAGCATTTT	CASSLWSNSNQPQHF
TRBV7-2	NA	TRBJ2-4	TRBD2	TGTGCCAGCAGCTTGAGGACTAGCGGGGGGGACATTCAGTACTTC	CASSLRTSGGDIQYF
TRBV30	NA	TRBJ1-2	NA	TGTGCCTGGAGCGACGGAAACTATGGCTACACCTTC	CAWSDGNYGYTF
TRBV6-1	few	TRBJ2-1	NA	TGTGCCAGCACTGAGCCTGGATCTAACAATGAGCAGTTCTTC	CASTEPGSNNEQFF
TRBV19	NA	TRBJ2-3	TRBD1	TGTGCCAGCGGGGTTGGACAGGCCACAGATACGCAGTATTTT	CASGVGQATDTQYF
TRBV7-2	NA	TRBJ2-5	TRBD1	TGTGCCAGCAGCTTAGCGATGACAGGGCTGGCGACCCAGTACTTC	CASSLAMTGLATQYF
TRBV5-5	NA	TRBJ1-2	TRBD1	TGTGCCAGCAGCTTGGCAGGACAGGGGGCGCAGGATGGCTACACCTTC	CASSLAGQGAQDGYTF